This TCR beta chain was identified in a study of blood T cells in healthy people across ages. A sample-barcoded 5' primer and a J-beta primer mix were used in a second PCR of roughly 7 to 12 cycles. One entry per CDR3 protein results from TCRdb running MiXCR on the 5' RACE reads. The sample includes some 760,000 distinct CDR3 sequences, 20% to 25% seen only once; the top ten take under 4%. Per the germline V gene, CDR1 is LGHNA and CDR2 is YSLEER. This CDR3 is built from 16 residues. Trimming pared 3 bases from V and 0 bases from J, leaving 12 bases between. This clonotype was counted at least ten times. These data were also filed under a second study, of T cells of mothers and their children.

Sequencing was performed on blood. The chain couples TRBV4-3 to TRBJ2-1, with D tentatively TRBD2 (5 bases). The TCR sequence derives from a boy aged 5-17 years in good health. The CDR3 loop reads CASSQSRDSSYNEQFF. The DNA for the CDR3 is TGCGCCAGCAGCCAGAGCCGGGATTCCTCCTACAATGAGCAGTTCTTC.